The present entry profiles one T cell receptor (beta chain) with its context. Its target is unknown. The sample originates from a study of cytotoxic CD8 clonotypes in ibrutinib-treated CLL. Study summary: An average of 255,043 productive templates and 94,082 productive rearrangements was obtained per sample.

Sequencing was performed with immunoSEQ multiplex PCR; in TCRdb, only in-frame clones are kept and a portion is missing. The table lists nearly 25,000 clones, more than 65% of them singletons, with over 35% in the top ten. The length of the CDR3 is 14 residues. The germline V and J ends were trimmed by 7 bases and 5 bases, with 14 bases remaining between them. CDR1 and CDR2 from the germline V gene are MDHEN and SYDVKM. Study results and limitations: Age-matched healthy donor levels were exceeded by baseline clonality, which tracked circulating CD8+ T-cell counts. Whereas clonality rose at ibrutinib response, it declined toward baseline at progression.

The sample was PBMCs, taken after 12 months of ibrutinib treatment. V usage is TRBV28 and J usage is TRBJ1-4; the D gene is possibly TRBD1 (6 bases). This TCR was recovered from a human donor with chronic lymphocytic leukemia. CDR3 loop: CASNGRQGNEKLFF. CDR3 in DNA: TGTGCCAGCAATGGTCGGCAGGGGAATGAAAAACTGTTTTTT.